Listed below are T cell receptor beta chains from one sample, sequenced in a study of CD4 T cells in relation to SARS-CoV-2 and coronaviruses. Their antigens remain unidentified. Repertoires were generated with immunoSEQ multiplex PCR, while TCRdb's copy carries only in-frame clones and drops some. The sample has about 29,000 clones; 75% to 80% are singletons. Sequences were obtained from CD4+ T cells from PBMCs, cultured in vitro. The receptors here all came from a human donor in good health. CDR3s include the opening cysteine and the closing phenylalanine or tryptophan. A D gene is named only where the DNA matches it firmly. Some rows have no size entry. The others give once, few or many, or a class for an expanded clone.

>TRBV7-2|.|once|TRBJ1-3
TGTGCCAGCAGCCTGACAGTACCGAACTCTGGAAACACCATATATTTT
CASSLTVPNSGNTIYF
>TRBV18|TRBD1|.|TRBJ1-6
TGTGCCAGCTCACCATTAGGACAGGGGGCAACCTATAATTCACCCCTCCACTTT
CASSPLGQGATYNSPLHF
>TRBV25-1|.|.|TRBJ1-5
TGTGCCAGCAGTTACAGGGAGGGTCAGCCCCAGCATTTT
CASSYREGQPQHF
>TRBV13|TRBD2|.|TRBJ2-1
TGTGCCAGCAGCCTCCTGACGTATAGGCTAGCGGCCTCTGAGCAGTTCTTC
CASSLLTYRLAASEQFF
>TRBV18|TRBD1|.|TRBJ2-7
TGTGCCAGCGCCCCGCGACAGGGGGGCATCGAGCAGTACTTC
CASAPRQGGIEQYF
>TRBV18|.|few|TRBJ1-1
TGTGCCAGCTCACCGGGACCAGGTGACACTGAAGCTTTCTTT
CASSPGPGDTEAFF
>TRBV5-1|TRBD1|.|TRBJ2-7
TGCGCCAGCAGCTTGGCCCCGGGACAGGGGAAATACGAGCAGTACTTC
CASSLAPGQGKYEQYF
>TRBV4-3|.|.|TRBJ2-3
TGCGCCAGCAGCCAAGCGGGGCATGGGGCAGATACGCAGTATTTT
CASSQAGHGADTQYF
>TRBV12-3/TRBV12-4|.|few|TRBJ1-2
TGTGCCAGCAGCGGGGGTTCCTCCTATGGCTACACCTTC
CASSGGSSYGYTF
>TRBV12-3/TRBV12-4|.|.|TRBJ2-3
TGTGCCAGCAGTGGTTTAGGCACAGATACGCAGTATTTT
CASSGLGTDTQYF
>TRBV11-2|TRBD1|few|TRBJ1-4
TGTGCCAGCAGCTTGGGGACAGTGGATGAAAAACTGTTTTTT
CASSLGTVDEKLFF
>TRBV30|.|.|TRBJ2-2
TGTGCCTGGAGTGCCCAGACCACCGGGGAGCTGTTTTTT
CAWSAQTTGELFF
>TRBV5-1|.|once|TRBJ2-2
TGCGCCAGCAGCTTCGACAACACCGGGGAGCTGTTTTTT
CASSFDNTGELFF
>TRBV27|.|.|TRBJ1-5
TGTGCCAGCAGTTTGATGAGTAGCAATCAGCCCCAGCATTTT
CASSLMSSNQPQHF
>TRBV7-2|.|.|TRBJ2-5
TGTGCCAGCAGCTCTACCCTACAAGAGACCCAGTACTTC
CASSSTLQETQYF
>TRBV28|.|few|TRBJ2-4
TGTGCCAGCAGGGGACCCCAAGAGGGAAACATTCAGTACTTC
CASRGPQEGNIQYF
>TRBV6-1|TRBD1|.|TRBJ1-4
TGTGCCAGCAGCCGACAGGGGATGTGGGGTGAAAAACTGTTTTTT
CASSRQGMWGEKLFF
>TRBV6-2/TRBV6-3|TRBD1|.|TRBJ1-2
TGTGCCAGCAGCCCCCGGCGCGGGACAGTCTATGGCTACACCTTC
CASSPRRGTVYGYTF
>TRBV4-3|TRBD1|.|TRBJ2-2
TGCGCCAGCAGCTCCGACAGGGGGAAGAACACCGGGGAGCTGTTTTTT
CASSSDRGKNTGELFF
>TRBV2|TRBD2|.|TRBJ2-5
TGTGCCAGCAACCCATTCCTAGCGGGAGGAGAGACCCAGTACTTC
CASNPFLAGGETQYF
>TRBV4-2|.|.|TRBJ2-1
TGTGCCAGCAGCCAAGATCTTTCCTATGAGCAGTTCTTC
CASSQDLSYEQFF
>TRBV29-1|TRBD1|.|TRBJ1-2
TGCAGCGTGGCCACAGGGGGCGACTATGGCTACACCTTC
CSVATGGDYGYTF
>TRBV9|.|.|TRBJ2-2
TGTGCCAGCAGCGTAGACCAGGTGGGGGGTAACACCGGGGAGCTGTTTTTT
CASSVDQVGGNTGELFF
>TRBV7-2|.|once|TRBJ2-7
TGTGCCAGCAACCGTGGGGATGGCAGCTCCTACGAGCAGTACTTC
CASNRGDGSSYEQYF
>TRBV3-1/TRBV3-2|.|few|TRBJ1-2
TGTGCCAGCAGCAACGGGCCTAACTATGGCTACACCTTC
CASSNGPNYGYTF
>TRBV9|.|.|TRBJ2-5
TGTGCCAGCAGCGTAGCTAGCAGCGGCCAAGAGACCCAGTACTTC
CASSVASSGQETQYF
>TRBV18|.|.|TRBJ2-1
TGTGCCACCAATGAGATAGCGATCGGCAATGAGCAGTTCTTC
CATNEIAIGNEQFF